Below, one T cell receptor (beta chain) is given with its context. The V gene end was trimmed by 2 bases and the J gene end by 4 bases; junction bases not matched to a gene: 3. The germline CDR1 and CDR2 sequences are MGHRA and YSYEKL. This CDR3 has 14 amino acids. This specimen belongs to a study of Ad26.COV2.S vaccination and SARS-CoV-2 variants. Measured with immunoSEQ multiplex PCR; TCRdb has only the in-frame clones, and not every one. The repertoire consists of approximately 340,000 clones, with just over 90% occurring once and the leading ten covering 3% to 5%. The sequence was obtained from a human donor who had recovered from COVID-19. The chain is built from TRBV4-1 and TRBJ2-7; 9 bases align to TRBD1. Sequences were derived from peripheral blood, sampled after recovery from COVID-19. For the CDR3, the DNA is TGCGCCAGCAGCCAAACGGACAGGGGATACGAGCAGTACTTC. Protein: CASSQTDRGYEQYF.